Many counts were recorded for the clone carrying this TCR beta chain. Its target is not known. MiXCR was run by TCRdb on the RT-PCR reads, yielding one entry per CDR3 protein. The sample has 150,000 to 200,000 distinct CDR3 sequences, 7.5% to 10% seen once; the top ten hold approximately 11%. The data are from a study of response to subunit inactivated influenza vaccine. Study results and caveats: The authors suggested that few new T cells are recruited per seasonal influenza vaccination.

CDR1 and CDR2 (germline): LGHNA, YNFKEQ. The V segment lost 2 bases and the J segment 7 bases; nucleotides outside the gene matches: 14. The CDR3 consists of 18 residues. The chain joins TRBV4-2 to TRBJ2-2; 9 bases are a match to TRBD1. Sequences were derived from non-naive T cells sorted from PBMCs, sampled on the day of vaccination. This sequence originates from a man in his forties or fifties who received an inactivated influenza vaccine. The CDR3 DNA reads TGTGCCAGCAGCCAAACGTTCCCCGGGACAGGGTGGATCGGGGAGCTGTTTTTT. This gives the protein CASSQTFPGTGWIGELFF.